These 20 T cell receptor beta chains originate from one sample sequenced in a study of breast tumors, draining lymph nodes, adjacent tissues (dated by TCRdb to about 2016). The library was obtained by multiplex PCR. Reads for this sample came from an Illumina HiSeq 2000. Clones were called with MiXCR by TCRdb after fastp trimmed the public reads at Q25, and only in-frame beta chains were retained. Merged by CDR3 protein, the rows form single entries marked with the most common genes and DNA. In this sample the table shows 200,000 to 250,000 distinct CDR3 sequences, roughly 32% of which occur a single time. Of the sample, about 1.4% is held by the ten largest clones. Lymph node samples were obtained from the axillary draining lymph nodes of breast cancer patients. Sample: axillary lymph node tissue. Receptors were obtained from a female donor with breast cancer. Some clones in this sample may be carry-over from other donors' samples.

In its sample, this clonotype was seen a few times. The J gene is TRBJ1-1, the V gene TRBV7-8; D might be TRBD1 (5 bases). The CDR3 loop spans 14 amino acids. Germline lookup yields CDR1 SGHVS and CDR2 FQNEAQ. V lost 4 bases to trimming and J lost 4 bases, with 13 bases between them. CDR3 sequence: CASSSGLQFTEAFF. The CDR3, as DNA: TGTGCCAGCAGCTCGGGACTTCAATTCACTGAAGCTTTCTTT.

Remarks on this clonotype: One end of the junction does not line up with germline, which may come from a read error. CDR3 in amino acids: CASSEGQGSGNTIYF. DNA of the CDR3: TGCGCCAGCAGTGAAGGACAGGGCTCTGGAAACACCATATATTTT. The chain links TRBV2 to TRBJ1-3; 8 nucleotides agree with TRBD1. This CDR3 has 15 amino acids. Germline V gene data show CDR1 as SNHLY and CDR2 as FYNNEI.

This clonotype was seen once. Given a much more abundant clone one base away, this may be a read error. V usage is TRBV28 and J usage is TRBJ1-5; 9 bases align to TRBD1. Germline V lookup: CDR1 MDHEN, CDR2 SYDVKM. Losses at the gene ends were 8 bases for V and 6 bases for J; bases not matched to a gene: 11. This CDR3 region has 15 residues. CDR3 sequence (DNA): TGTGCCAGCGGTTCCGGACAGGGGCTGGGTCAGCCCCAGCATTTT. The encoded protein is CASGSGQGLGQPQHF.

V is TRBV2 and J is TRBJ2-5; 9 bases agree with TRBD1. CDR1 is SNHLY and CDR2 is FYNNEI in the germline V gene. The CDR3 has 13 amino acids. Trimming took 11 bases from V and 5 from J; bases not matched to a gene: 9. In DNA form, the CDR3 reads TGTGCCTGCAAGGGACAGGGTGGCGAGACCCAGTACTTC. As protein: CACKGQGGETQYF. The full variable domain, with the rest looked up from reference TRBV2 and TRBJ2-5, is EPEVTQTPSHQVTQMGQEVILRCVPISNHLYFYWYRQILGQKVEFLVSFYNNEISEKSEIFDDQFSVERPDGSNFTLKIRSTKLEDSAMYFCACKGQGGETQYFGPGTRLLVL.

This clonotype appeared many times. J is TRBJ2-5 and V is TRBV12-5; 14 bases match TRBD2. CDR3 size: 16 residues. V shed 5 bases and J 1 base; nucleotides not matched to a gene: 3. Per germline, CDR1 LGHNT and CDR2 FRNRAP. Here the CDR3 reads CASGQGLAGAQETQYF. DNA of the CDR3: TGTGCTAGTGGTCAGGGACTAGCGGGAGCCCAAGAGACCCAGTACTTC. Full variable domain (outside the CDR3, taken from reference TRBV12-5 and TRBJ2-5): DARVTQTPRHKVTEMGQEVTMRCQPILGHNTVFWYRQTMMQGLELLAYFRNRAPLDDSGMPKDRFSAEMPDATLATLKIQPSEPRDSAVYFCASGQGLAGAQETQYFGPGTRLLVL.

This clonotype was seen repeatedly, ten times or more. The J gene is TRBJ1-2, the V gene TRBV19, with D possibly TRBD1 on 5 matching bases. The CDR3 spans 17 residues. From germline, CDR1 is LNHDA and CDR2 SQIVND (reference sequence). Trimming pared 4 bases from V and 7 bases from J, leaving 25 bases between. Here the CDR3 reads CASSNPGTLVGFSGYTF. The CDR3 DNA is TGTGCCAGTAGTAACCCTGGGACTTTGGTCGGCTTTAGTGGCTACACCTTC. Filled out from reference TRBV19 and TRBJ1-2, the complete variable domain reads DGGITQSPKYLFRKEGQNVTLSCEQNLNHDAMYWYRQDPGQGLRLIYYSQIVNDFQKGDIAEGYSVSREKKESFPLTVTSAQKNPTAFYLCASSNPGTLVGFSGYTFGSGTRLTVV.

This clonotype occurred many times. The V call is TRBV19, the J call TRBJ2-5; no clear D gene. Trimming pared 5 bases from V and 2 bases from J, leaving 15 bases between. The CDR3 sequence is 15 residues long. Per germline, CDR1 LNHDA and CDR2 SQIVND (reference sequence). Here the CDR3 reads CASSPRRAVQETQYF. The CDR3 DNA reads TGTGCCAGTAGTCCCCGACGGGCCGTTCAAGAGACCCAGTACTTC.

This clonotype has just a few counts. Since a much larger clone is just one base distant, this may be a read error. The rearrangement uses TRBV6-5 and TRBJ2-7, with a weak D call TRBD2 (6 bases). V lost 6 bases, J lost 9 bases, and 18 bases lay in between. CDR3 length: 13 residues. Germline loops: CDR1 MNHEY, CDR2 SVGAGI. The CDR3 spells CASRARWGDGQYF. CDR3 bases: TGTGCCAGCAGGGCCCGCTGGGGGGACGGGCAGTACTTC.

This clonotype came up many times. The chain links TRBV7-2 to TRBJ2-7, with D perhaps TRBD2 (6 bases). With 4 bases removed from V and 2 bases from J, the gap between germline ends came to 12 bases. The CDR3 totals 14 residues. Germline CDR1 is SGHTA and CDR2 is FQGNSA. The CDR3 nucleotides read TGTGCCAGCAGCTCAGTACGGGAGCCCTACGAGCAGTACTTC. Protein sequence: CASSSVREPYEQYF. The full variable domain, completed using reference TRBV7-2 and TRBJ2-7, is GAGVSQSPSNKVTEKGKDVELRCDPISGHTALYWYRQSLGQGLEFLIYFQGNSAPDKSGLPSDRFSAERTGGSVSTLTIQRTQQEDSAVYLCASSSVREPYEQYFGPGTRLTVT.

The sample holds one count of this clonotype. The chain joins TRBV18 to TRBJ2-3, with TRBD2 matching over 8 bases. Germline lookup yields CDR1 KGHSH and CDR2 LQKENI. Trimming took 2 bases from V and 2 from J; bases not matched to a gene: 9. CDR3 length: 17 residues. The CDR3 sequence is CASSPVELAAITDTQYF. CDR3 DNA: TGTGCCAGCTCACCAGTCGAACTAGCGGCAATCACAGATACGCAGTATTTT.

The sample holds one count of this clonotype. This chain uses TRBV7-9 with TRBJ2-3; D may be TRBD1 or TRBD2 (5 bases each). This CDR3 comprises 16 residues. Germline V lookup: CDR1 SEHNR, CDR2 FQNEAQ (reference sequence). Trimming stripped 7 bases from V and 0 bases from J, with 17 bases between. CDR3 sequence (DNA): TGTGCCAGCACACCCGGGACGGGATCTAGCACAGATACGCAGTATTTT. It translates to CASTPGTGSSTDTQYF.

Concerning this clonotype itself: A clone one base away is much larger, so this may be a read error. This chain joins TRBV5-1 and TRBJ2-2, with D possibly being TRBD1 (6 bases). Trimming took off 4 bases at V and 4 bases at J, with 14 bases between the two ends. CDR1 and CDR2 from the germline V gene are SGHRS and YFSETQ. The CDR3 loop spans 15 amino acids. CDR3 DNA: TGCGCCAGCAGCCGGGACAAAACGAGCACCGGGGAGCTGTTTTTT. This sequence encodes CASSRDKTSTGELFF.

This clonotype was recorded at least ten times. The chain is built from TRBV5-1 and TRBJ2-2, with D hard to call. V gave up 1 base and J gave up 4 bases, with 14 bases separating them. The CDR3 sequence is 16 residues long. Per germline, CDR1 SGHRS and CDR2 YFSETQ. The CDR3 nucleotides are TGCGCCAGCAGCTTGAATCCCCGGAGCAGCACCGGGGAGCTGTTTTTT. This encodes CASSLNPRSSTGELFF.

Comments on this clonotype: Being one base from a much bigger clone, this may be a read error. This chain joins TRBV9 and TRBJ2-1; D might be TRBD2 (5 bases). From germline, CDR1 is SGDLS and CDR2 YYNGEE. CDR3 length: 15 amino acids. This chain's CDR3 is CASSVGLAGGSEPFF. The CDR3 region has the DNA TGTGCCAGCAGCGTAGGTCTAGCCGGAGGAAGTGAGCCGTTCTTC. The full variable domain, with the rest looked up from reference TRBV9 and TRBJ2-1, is DSGVTQTPKHLITATGQRVTLRCSPRSGDLSVYWYQQSLDQGLQFLIQYYNGEERAKGNILERFSAQQFPDLHSELNLSSLELGDSALYFCASSVGLAGGSEPFFGPGTRLTVL.

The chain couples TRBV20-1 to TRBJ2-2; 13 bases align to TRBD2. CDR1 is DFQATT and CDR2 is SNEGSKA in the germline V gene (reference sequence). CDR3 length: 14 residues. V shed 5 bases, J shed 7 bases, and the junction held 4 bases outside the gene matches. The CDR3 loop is CSARTSGRGGELFF. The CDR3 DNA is TGCAGTGCTCGGACTAGCGGGAGAGGCGGGGAGCTGTTTTTT.

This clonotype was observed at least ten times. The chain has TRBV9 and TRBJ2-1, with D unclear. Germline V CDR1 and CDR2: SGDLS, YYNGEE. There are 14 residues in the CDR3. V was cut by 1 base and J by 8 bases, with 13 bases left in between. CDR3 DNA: TGTGCCAGCAGCGTATTAGGTCGTGACGATGAGCAGTTCTTC. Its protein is CASSVLGRDDEQFF.

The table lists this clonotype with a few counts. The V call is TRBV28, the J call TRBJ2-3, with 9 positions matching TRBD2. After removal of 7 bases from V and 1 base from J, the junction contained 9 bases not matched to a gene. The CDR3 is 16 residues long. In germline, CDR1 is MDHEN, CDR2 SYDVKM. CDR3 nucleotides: TGTGCCAGCACCGATAGCGGGAGAGGGGGCACAGATACGCAGTATTTT. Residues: CASTDSGRGGTDTQYF.

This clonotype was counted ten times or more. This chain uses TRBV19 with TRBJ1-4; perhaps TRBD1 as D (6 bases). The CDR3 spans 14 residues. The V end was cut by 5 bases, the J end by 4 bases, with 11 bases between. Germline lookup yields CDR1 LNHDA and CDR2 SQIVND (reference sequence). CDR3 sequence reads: CASSGRGVNEKLFF. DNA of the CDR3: TGTGCCAGTAGTGGCAGGGGCGTTAATGAAAAACTGTTTTTT.

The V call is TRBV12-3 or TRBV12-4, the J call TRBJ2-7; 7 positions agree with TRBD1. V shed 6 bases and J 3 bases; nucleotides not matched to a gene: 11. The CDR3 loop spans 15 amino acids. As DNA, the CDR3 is TGTGCCAGCAGGCCGGAGACAGGGTTCAACTACGAGCAGTACTTC. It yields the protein CASRPETGFNYEQYF.

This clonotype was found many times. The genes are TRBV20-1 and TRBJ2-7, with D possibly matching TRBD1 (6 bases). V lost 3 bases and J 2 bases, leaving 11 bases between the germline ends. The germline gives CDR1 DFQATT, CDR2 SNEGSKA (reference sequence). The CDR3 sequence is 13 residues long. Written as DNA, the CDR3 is TGCAGTGCTAGTCCCAGGGGCCCCTACGAGCAGTACTTC. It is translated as CSASPRGPYEQYF.